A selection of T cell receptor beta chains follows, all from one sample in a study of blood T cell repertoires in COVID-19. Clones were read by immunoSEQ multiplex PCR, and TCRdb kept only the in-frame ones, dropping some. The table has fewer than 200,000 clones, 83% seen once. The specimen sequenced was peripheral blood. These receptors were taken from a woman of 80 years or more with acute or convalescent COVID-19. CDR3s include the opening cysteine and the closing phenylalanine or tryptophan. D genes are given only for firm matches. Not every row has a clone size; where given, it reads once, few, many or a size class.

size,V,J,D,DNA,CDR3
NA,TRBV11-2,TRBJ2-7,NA,TGTGCCAGCAGCTTACAGCCGGGGACCTACGAGCAGTACTTC,CASSLQPGTYEQYF
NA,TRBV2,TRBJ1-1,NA,TGTGCCAGCAGTGACATGAAGGGGTCAGCTGAAGCTTTCTTT,CASSDMKGSAEAFF
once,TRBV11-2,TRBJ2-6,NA,TGTGCCAGCAGCTCGAGCTCTGGGGCCAACGTCCTGACTTTC,CASSSSSGANVLTF
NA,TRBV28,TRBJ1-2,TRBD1,TGTGCCACCTGGACAGGCCCCTCCTATGGCTACACCTTC,CATWTGPSYGYTF
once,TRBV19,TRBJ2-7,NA,TGTGCCAGTAGTATGGACTATCTCTACGAGCAGTACTTC,CASSMDYLYEQYF
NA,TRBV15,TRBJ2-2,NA,TGTGCCACCAGCAGAGGAGTGAACACCGGGGAGCTGTTTTTT,CATSRGVNTGELFF
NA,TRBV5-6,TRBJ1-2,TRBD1,TGTGCCAGCAGCCGGGACAGCTATGGCTACACCTTC,CASSRDSYGYTF
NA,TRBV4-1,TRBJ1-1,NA,TGCGCCAGCAGCCAAGCGATGCGACAGAAGAACACTGAAGCTTTCTTT,CASSQAMRQKNTEAFF
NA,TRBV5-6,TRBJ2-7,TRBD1,TGTGCCAGCAGCCGGACAGGGAGGGAGCAGTACTTC,CASSRTGREQYF
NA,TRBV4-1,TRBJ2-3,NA,TGCGCCAGCAGCCAAGCGCTAGCGACCACAGATACGCAGTATTTT,CASSQALATTDTQYF
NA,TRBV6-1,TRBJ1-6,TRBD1,TGTGCCAGCAGTAGGGACAGGCAGTATTCACCCCTCCACTTT,CASSRDRQYSPLHF
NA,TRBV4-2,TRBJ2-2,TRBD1,TGTGCCAGCAGCCAAGAATTACGACAGGGCTCGGCCGGGGAGCTGTTTTTT,CASSQELRQGSAGELFF
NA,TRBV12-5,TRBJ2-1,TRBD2,TGTGCTAGTGGTAGGACTAGCGGACCGTACAATGAGCAGTTCTTC,CASGRTSGPYNEQFF
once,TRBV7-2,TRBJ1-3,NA,TGTGCCAGCAGGCAGGGACTGGCCCTCTCTGGAAACACCATATATTTT,CASRQGLALSGNTIYF
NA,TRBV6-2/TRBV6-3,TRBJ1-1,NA,TGTGCCAGCAGTTACGCGACAGAAGGAACTGAAGCTTTCTTT,CASSYATEGTEAFF
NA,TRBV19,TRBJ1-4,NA,TGTGCCAGTAGTATGCAGGGCCAGGGGTACGGACCTAATGAAAAACTGTTTTTT,CASSMQGQGYGPNEKLFF
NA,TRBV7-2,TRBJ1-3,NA,TGTGCCAGCAGCTTAGCTGGGTCGGGAAGCTCTGGAAACACCATATATTTT,CASSLAGSGSSGNTIYF
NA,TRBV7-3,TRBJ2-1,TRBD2,TGTGCCAGCAGCTTAGTCGGCGGGGGAACTTACAATGAGCAGTTCTTC,CASSLVGGGTYNEQFF
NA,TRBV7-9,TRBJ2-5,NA,TGTGCCAGCAGCTTACTCTCTTCCGAGACCCAGTACTTC,CASSLLSSETQYF
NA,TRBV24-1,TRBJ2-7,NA,TGTGCCACCAGTGCGACAGGTTCGTACGAGCAGTACTTC,CATSATGSYEQYF
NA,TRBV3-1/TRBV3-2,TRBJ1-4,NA,TGTGCCAGCAGCCACCGGACAGCTGCAACTAATGAAAAACTGTTTTTT,CASSHRTAATNEKLFF
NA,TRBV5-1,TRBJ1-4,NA,TGCGCCAGCAGCTTGATGCCCAGCGCAACTAATGAAAAACTGTTTTTT,CASSLMPSATNEKLFF
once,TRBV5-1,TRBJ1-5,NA,TGCGCCAGCAGTCCGGATACAGATCAGCCCCAGCATTTT,CASSPDTDQPQHF
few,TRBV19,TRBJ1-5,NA,TGTGCCACCTCTCCTACAGTCTTTAATCAGCCCCAGCATTTT,CATSPTVFNQPQHF
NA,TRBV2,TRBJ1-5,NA,TGTGCCAGCAGTACTGGGGGCAGCAATCAGCCCCAGCATTTT,CASSTGGSNQPQHF
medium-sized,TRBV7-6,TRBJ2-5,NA,TGTGCCAGCAGCTTATACGAGCGCCGTCAAGAGACCCAGTACTTC,CASSLYERRQETQYF
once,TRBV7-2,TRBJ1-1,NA,TGTGCCAGCAGCCCCCAGGGAATTAACACTGAAGCTTTCTTT,CASSPQGINTEAFF
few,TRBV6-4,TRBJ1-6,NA,TGTGCCAGCAGTGCGGGGGATAATTCACCCCTCCACTTT,CASSAGDNSPLHF